The 29 T cell receptor beta chains below all came from one sample that was sequenced in a study of cytomegalovirus exposure and HLA in healthy donors. The PCR was carried out with 60 Vbeta primers and 13 Jbeta primers. The protocol was immunoSEQ multiplex PCR, while the TCRdb copy is restricted to in-frame clones and leaves out a portion. The sample lists some 160,000 clones; over 60% were seen once. The sample taken for sequencing was PBMCs. These receptors were taken from a man in his forties in good health and CMV-seronegative.

This clone was recorded a few times. J is TRBJ1-4 and V is TRBV5-4; possibly TRBD1 for D (5 bases). The CDR3 sequence is 15 residues long. CDR1 and CDR2 from the germline V gene are SGHNT and YYREEE (reference sequence). The germline V and J ends were trimmed by 4 bases and 8 bases, with 18 bases remaining between them. The CDR3 bases are TGTGCCAGCAGCCAACTCCTAGGGGAGGTAGAAAAACTGTTTTTT. It is translated as CASSQLLGEVEKLFF.

The gene calls are TRBV30 and TRBJ2-7, with 8 bases fitting TRBD1. This CDR3 has 16 amino acids. Germline V lookup: CDR1 GTSNPN, CDR2 SVGIG (reference sequence). Germline trimming cut 1 base from V and 0 bases from J; bases unmatched to any gene: 8. CDR3 amino acids: CAWSAGNRGSSYEQYF. In DNA, the CDR3 is TGTGCCTGGAGTGCGGGGAACAGGGGGAGCTCCTACGAGCAGTACTTC. The whole variable domain, filled in from reference TRBV30 and TRBJ2-7, reads SQTIHQWPATLVQPVGSPLSLECTVEGTSNPNLYWYRQAAGRGLQLLFYSVGIGQISSEVPQNLSASRPQDRQFILSSKKLLLSDSGFYLCAWSAGNRGSSYEQYFGPGTRLTVT.

This chain joins TRBV18 and TRBJ1-1; D uncertain. V shed 5 bases and J shed 1 base, with 8 bases lying between them. There are 13 residues in the CDR3. Germline V CDR1 and CDR2: KGHSH, LQKENI. CDR3 residues: CASSEGGNTEAFF. The CDR3 nucleotides read TGTGCCAGCTCAGAGGGTGGGAACACTGAAGCTTTCTTT.

This clone has only a few counts. The chain is built from TRBV9 and TRBJ1-4; no reliable D call. Germline V gene lookup returns CDR1 SGDLS and CDR2 YYNGEE. The CDR3 covers 14 residues. Trimming pared 3 bases from V and 0 bases from J, leaving 6 bases between. The CDR3 spells CASSERATNEKLFF. CDR3 in DNA: TGTGCCAGCAGCGAGCGAGCAACTAATGAAAAACTGTTTTTT.

A note on this clone: Germline and junction disagree at one end, which may indicate a read error. This chain uses TRBV5-1 with TRBJ1-2; D is possibly TRBD1 (6 bases). CDR3 length equals 14 residues. Germline V gene sequence: CDR1 SGHRS, CDR2 YFSETQ. The CDR3: CASSSRQANYGYPF. The CDR3 DNA reads TGCGCCAGCAGCTCGAGACAGGCAAACTATGGCTACCCCTTC.

This clone was picked up a small number of times. The chain recombines TRBV6-5 with TRBJ2-3; D is possibly TRBD2 (6 bases). There are 15 residues in the CDR3. The V end lost 3 bases, the J end lost 1 base, and 11 bases lay between the germline ends. The germline CDR1 and CDR2 sequences are MNHEY and SVGAGI. CDR3: CASSYGLAGTDTQYF. The CDR3 DNA reads as TGTGCCAGCAGTTATGGATTAGCGGGCACAGATACGCAGTATTTT.

The chain carries TRBV11-2 and TRBJ2-7, with 8 positions matching TRBD2. CDR1 is SGHAT, CDR2 FQNNGV, per germline. The CDR3 contains 15 residues. V trimming: 1 base; J trimming: 2 bases; junction bases outside the gene matches: 4. CDR3 residues: CASSLVSGGTYEQYF. The CDR3 nucleotides read TGTGCCAGCAGCTTAGTAAGCGGGGGTACCTACGAGCAGTACTTC.

This rearrangement joins TRBV7-2 to TRBJ2-3, with D possibly TRBD2 on 6 matching bases. Trimming removed 5 bases at V and 6 bases at J, with 12 bases between. Germline V gene data show CDR1 as SGHTA and CDR2 as FQGNSA. This CDR3 has 13 residues. The CDR3 bases are TGTGCCAGCAGCCAAACCGCGGGGGATACGCAGTATTTT. Its protein is CASSQTAGDTQYF.

The J gene is TRBJ2-7, the V gene TRBV5-4; 9 bases are a match to TRBD2. This CDR3 is 15 amino acids long. Germline V lookup: CDR1 SGHNT, CDR2 YYREEE (reference sequence). Trimming took 0 bases from V and 2 from J; bases not matched to a gene: 3. Here the CDR3 reads CASSLDSGRAYEQYF. The DNA of the CDR3 is TGTGCCAGCAGCTTGGATAGCGGGAGAGCCTACGAGCAGTACTTC.

This clone was detected a few times. The chain has TRBV29-1 and TRBJ1-1; maybe TRBD1 (5 bases). The germline gives CDR1 SQVTM, CDR2 ANQGSEA. The CDR3 runs 13 residues. Trimming cost V 6 bases and J 4 bases, with 15 bases left between them. The CDR3 loop is CSVAGTQATEAFF. CDR3 bases: TGCAGCGTCGCCGGGACTCAGGCCACTGAAGCTTTCTTT.

To note about this clone: At one of its ends the junction is not consistent with the germline gene, which may arise from a read error. The chain uses TRBV7-9 and TRBJ2-5; D might be TRBD1 (5 bases). Germline CDR1 reads SEHNR; CDR2 reads FQNEAQ (reference sequence). CDR3 size: 16 residues. This CDR3 reads CSSSLDSLTTGETQYF. CDR3 DNA sequence: TGTTCCAGCAGCCTAGACTCGTTAACTACAGGCGAGACCCAGTACTTC.

The gene calls are TRBV7-9 and TRBJ1-1, with 9 bases aligning to TRBD1. The V gene's germline CDR1 is SEHNR and CDR2 FQNEAQ (reference sequence). The V segment lost 4 bases and the J segment 3 bases; nucleotides outside the gene matches: 12. This CDR3 is built from 17 residues. For the CDR3, the DNA is TGTGCCAGCAGCTCCTGGCTCCCGGGACAGGGCTACACTGAAGCTTTCTTT. Encoded protein: CASSSWLPGQGYTEAFF.

This clone has only one observation. V and J are TRBV25-1 and TRBJ2-3, with 8 bases matching TRBD1. Unmatched junction bases numbered 9, after V lost 6 bases and J lost 4 bases. The CDR3 is 15 amino acids. Germline assignment: CDR1 MGHDK and CDR2 SYGVNS. The CDR3 bases are TGTGCCAGCAGCCCGACAGGGGTCAGGGCAGATACGCAGTATTTT. Translation: CASSPTGVRADTQYF. Filled out from reference TRBV25-1 and TRBJ2-3, the complete variable domain reads EADIYQTPRYLVIGTGKKITLECSQTMGHDKMYWYQQDPGMELHLIHYSYGVNSTEKGDLSSESTVSRIRTEHFPLTLESARPSHTSQYLCASSPTGVRADTQYFGPGTRLTVL.

This clone came up once. The chain joins TRBV7-9 to TRBJ2-4, with TRBD1 matching over 10 bases. J was trimmed by 5 bases and V by 4 bases; bases with no gene match: 8. Germline assignment: CDR1 SEHNR and CDR2 FQNEAQ (reference sequence). This CDR3 spans 16 amino acids. CDR3 DNA: TGTGCCAGCAGCTCCGGGACAGGGGCCGGAGAAAACATTCAGTACTTC. Translating gives CASSSGTGAGENIQYF. The full variable domain, completed using reference TRBV7-9 and TRBJ2-4, is DTGVSQNPRHKITKRGQNVTFRCDPISEHNRLYWYRQTLGQGPEFLTYFQNEAQLEKSRLLSDRFSAERPKGSFSTLEIQRTEQGDSAMYLCASSSGTGAGENIQYFGAGTRLSVL.

This clone appeared a few times. The gene calls are TRBV10-2 and TRBJ2-3; TRBD1 might be the D (5 bases). The V gene's germline CDR1 is WSHSY and CDR2 SAAADI. The CDR3 loop spans 14 amino acids. With 6 bases removed from V and 2 bases from J, the gap between germline ends came to 12 bases. CDR3 in amino acids: CASRSGFITDTQYF. As DNA, the CDR3 is TGCGCCAGCAGGTCAGGGTTTATCACAGATACGCAGTATTTT.

In regard to this clone: An end of the junction differs from the germline gene, which may be a read error. The chain is built from TRBV30 and TRBJ1-2; D not resolved. The CDR3 totals 13 residues. Germline CDR1 reads GTSNPN; CDR2 reads SVGIG (reference sequence). CDR3 nucleotides: TGTGCCTGGTGGATCGGGTCGGTCTATGGCTACCCCTTC. It translates to CAWWIGSVYGYPF. The variable domain in full, with the rest retrieved from reference TRBV30 and TRBJ1-2, is SQTIHQWPATLVQPVGSPLSLECTVEGTSNPNLYWYRQAAGRGLQLLFYSVGIGQISSEVPQNLSASRPQDRQFILSSKKLLLSDSGFYLCAWWIGSVYGYPFGSGTRLTVV.

The sample holds one count of this clone. CDR3 DNA sequence: TGTGCCAGCAGCATCCAATTCCAAGGAGGTGGCTACACCTTC. As protein: CASSIQFQGGGYTF. V gene TRBV9 combines with J gene TRBJ1-2; the D is unclear. V lost 4 bases to trimming and J lost 7 bases, with 17 bases between them. The CDR3 covers 14 residues. CDR1 is SGDLS and CDR2 is YYNGEE in the germline V gene.

The gene calls are TRBV6-1 and TRBJ1-2; maybe TRBD1 (6 bases). This CDR3 is 15 amino acids long. The V gene lost 1 base and the J gene lost 7 bases, with 16 bases spanning the gap. Germline V lookup: CDR1 MNHNS, CDR2 SASEGT. The CDR3 DNA reads TGTGCCAGCAGTGAAGGCGGGGGCTTCGGGCTTGGCTACACCTTC. Translated, it gives CASSEGGGFGLGYTF.

The CDR3 sequence is CASRSSGRAFF. CDR3 coding DNA: TGTGCCAGCAGATCATCCGGGAGGGCTTTCTTT. V is TRBV6-5 and J is TRBJ1-1; D unclear. V dropped 6 bases and J dropped 11 bases, with 13 bases sitting between them. The V gene's germline CDR1 is MNHEY and CDR2 SVGAGI. The CDR3 covers 11 residues.

This clone has a single count. The chain links TRBV9 to TRBJ1-2, with 8 positions matching TRBD1. After removal of 0 bases from V and 7 bases from J, the junction contained 2 bases not matched to a gene. CDR1 is SGDLS and CDR2 is YYNGEE in the germline V gene. This CDR3 is 13 amino acids long. CDR3: CASSVVTGGGYTF. Here the CDR3 DNA reads TGTGCCAGCAGCGTAGTAACAGGGGGTGGCTACACCTTC.

This sequence joins TRBV30 and TRBJ1-5; weak D call: TRBD1 (5 bases). The CDR3 extends over 14 amino acids. Germline lookup yields CDR1 GTSNPN and CDR2 SVGIG (reference sequence). V was cut by 2 bases and J by 7 bases, with 15 bases left in between. The CDR3 DNA follows: TGTGCCTGGAGTCCTATTGTTGGGGGGCAGCCCCAGCATTTT. Translation: CAWSPIVGGQPQHF.

The chain is built from TRBV30 and TRBJ2-1; TRBD2 matches 13 bases. V lost 3 bases, J lost 5 bases, and 4 bases stayed unmatched. This CDR3 is 15 amino acids long. Germline lookup yields CDR1 GTSNPN and CDR2 SVGIG (reference sequence). The CDR3 spells CAWSRGLAGHNEQFF. CDR3 bases: TGTGCCTGGAGCAGGGGACTAGCGGGACACAATGAGCAGTTCTTC. The variable domain in full, completed from reference TRBV30 and TRBJ2-1, reads SQTIHQWPATLVQPVGSPLSLECTVEGTSNPNLYWYRQAAGRGLQLLFYSVGIGQISSEVPQNLSASRPQDRQFILSSKKLLLSDSGFYLCAWSRGLAGHNEQFFGPGTRLTVL.

This clone was seen a few times. The chain links TRBV30 to TRBJ1-5; 9 bases are a match to TRBD1. The CDR3 is made up of 18 amino acids. The trim removed 5 bases at V and 6 bases at J, leaving 20 bases unmatched. Per germline, CDR1 GTSNPN and CDR2 SVGIG (reference sequence). CDR3: CAWVSPGQGRGVGQPQHF. In DNA, the CDR3 is TGTGCCTGGGTATCCCCGGGACAGGGTCGGGGGGTTGGTCAGCCCCAGCATTTT.

This clone was detected a few times. The J gene is TRBJ1-3, the V gene TRBV7-2, with 7 bases aligning to TRBD1. Germline assignment: CDR1 SGHTA and CDR2 FQGNSA. V shed 5 bases and J 8 bases; nucleotides not matched to a gene: 6. This CDR3 spans 13 amino acids. The CDR3 DNA reads as TGTGCCAGCAGCCTCCAGACAGGGCACACCATATATTTT. This encodes CASSLQTGHTIYF.

A remark on this clone: Sequence at one end of the junction differs from germline and may be a read error. The rearrangement links TRBV14 to TRBJ1-2; 9 positions match TRBD1. Germline V gene data show CDR1 as SGHDN and CDR2 as FVKESK. This CDR3 is built from 16 residues. This CDR3 is CASSQTTGGPNYGYPF. The CDR3 bases are TGTGCCAGCAGCCAAACCACAGGGGGCCCTAACTATGGCTACCCCTTC.

This chain joins TRBV7-6 and TRBJ1-1, with D possibly matching TRBD1 (5 bases). Trimming removed 5 bases at V and 6 bases at J, with 16 bases between. CDR3 length equals 14 residues. Germline CDR1 and CDR2: SGHVS and FNYEAQ. The CDR3 coding sequence is TGTGCCAGCAGCCCCAGGGTTTTGATGGCTGAAGCTTTCTTT. Its protein is CASSPRVLMAEAFF.

V is TRBV18 and J is TRBJ1-1, with 7 bases lining up with TRBD1. The J segment lost 4 bases and the V segment lost 6 bases, leaving 11 bases of the junction unmatched. The CDR3 runs 15 residues. Germline values: CDR1 KGHSH, CDR2 LQKENI. The CDR3 sequence: CASSLRTGVLTEAFF. In DNA, the CDR3 is TGTGCCAGCTCCCTAAGAACAGGGGTCCTCACTGAAGCTTTCTTT.

This clone has only one observation. The rearrangement links TRBV6-1 to TRBJ2-7; TRBD1 is a possible D gene (6 bases). Trimming took off 8 bases at V and 4 bases at J, with 21 bases between the two ends. The germline gives CDR1 MNHNS, CDR2 SASEGT. This CDR3 is 15 amino acids long. The CDR3 sequence: CASRSRDTGSYEQYF. The CDR3 DNA reads TGTGCCAGCCGATCCCGGGACACCGGTTCGTACGAGCAGTACTTC.

This clone was observed a handful of times. The CDR3 is CASSLAYEQFF. CDR3 DNA sequence: TGTGCCAGCAGCTTAGCCTATGAGCAGTTCTTC. This chain links TRBV7-9 with TRBJ2-1, with no clear D. V lost 0 bases, J lost 8 bases, and 2 bases lay in between. The germline gives CDR1 SEHNR, CDR2 FQNEAQ (reference sequence). CDR3 length: 11 amino acids.